This record covers a single T cell receptor beta chain. Its antigen remains unidentified. Produced via immunoSEQ multiplex PCR; TCRdb's table is partial and in-frame only. The sample consists of around 13,000 clones, roughly 72% of them appearing once. This sample is part of a study of tumor-infiltrating lymphocytes in localized non-small cell lung cancer. Study-level background: Each patient gave resected tumor and non-adjacent uninvolved lung tissue.

Findings and limits, study-wide: Available tissue quantity limited TCR sequencing to a patient subset.

Per germline, CDR1 SEHNR and CDR2 FQNEAQ (reference sequence). The CDR3 contains 14 residues. V was clipped by 7 bases and J by 1 base, with 13 bases between them. Material: uninvolved lung tissue not adjacent to the tumor. The receptor was derived from a human donor with non-small cell lung cancer. The rearrangement uses TRBV7-9 and TRBJ1-1, with a tentative D call TRBD1 (5 bases). The CDR3 loop is CASIRDHPNTEAFF. In DNA, the CDR3 is TGTGCCAGCATCCGGGACCACCCGAACACTGAAGCTTTCTTT.